This entry is about one TCR beta chain. Germline is not matched at one junction end, which may reflect a read error. Other DNA sequences in the sample encode the same CDR3. TCRdb used MiXCR to call clones anew from the PCR reads. The top ten hold around 3.7% of the sample, which has approximately 30,000 clones, 16% seen once. The source of the sample is a study of metastatic and nonmetastatic thyroid tumors. Study summary: Repertoires were compared across blood and tumor or nodule tissue from malignant and benign thyroid patients.

The CDR3 covers 16 residues. Germline CDR1 SGHAT, CDR2 FQDESV (reference sequence). Treatment of any kind had been given to no patient before thyroid surgery. Sequenced input: blood. The chain is built from TRBV11-1 and TRBJ2-3, with 13 bases fitting TRBD2. This clonotype originated in a female donor with papillary thyroid cancer or a benign thyroid nodule (not recorded which). Some clones in this sample may be carry-over from other donors' samples. In DNA, the CDR3 is TGTGCCAGCAGCTTGGGACTAGCGGGAAACGCAGATACTCAGTATTTT. As protein: CASSLGLAGNADTQYF. The full variable domain, rest sourced from reference TRBV11-1 and TRBJ2-3, is EAEVAQSPRYKITEKSQAVAFWCDPISGHATLYWYRQILGQGPELLVQFQDESVVDDSQLPKDRFSAERLKGVDSTLKIQPAELGDSAMYLCASSLGLAGNADTQYFGPGTRLTVL.